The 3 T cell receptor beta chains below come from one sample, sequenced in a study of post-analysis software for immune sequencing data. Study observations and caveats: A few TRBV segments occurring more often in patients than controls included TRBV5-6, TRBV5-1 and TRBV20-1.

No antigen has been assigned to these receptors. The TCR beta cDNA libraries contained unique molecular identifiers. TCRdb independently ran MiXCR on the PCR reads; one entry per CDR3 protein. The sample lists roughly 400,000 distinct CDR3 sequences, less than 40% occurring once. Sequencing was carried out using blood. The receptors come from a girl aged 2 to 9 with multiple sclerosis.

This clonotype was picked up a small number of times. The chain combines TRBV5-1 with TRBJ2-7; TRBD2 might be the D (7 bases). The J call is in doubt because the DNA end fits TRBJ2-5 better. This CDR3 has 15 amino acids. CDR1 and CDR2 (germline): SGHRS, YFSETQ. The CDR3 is CASSSEGEGRETQYF. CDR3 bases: TGCGCCAGCAGCTCCGAGGGGGAGGGACGGGAGACCCAGTACTTC.

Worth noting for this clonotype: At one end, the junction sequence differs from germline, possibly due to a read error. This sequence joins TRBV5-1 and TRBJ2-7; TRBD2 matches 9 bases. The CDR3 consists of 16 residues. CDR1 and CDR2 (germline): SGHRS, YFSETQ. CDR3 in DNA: TGCGCCAACAGCGCTTATAGCGGGAGCGGGTTCTACGAGCAGTACTTC. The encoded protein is CANSAYSGSGFYEQYF. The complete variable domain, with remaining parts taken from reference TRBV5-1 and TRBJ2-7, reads KAGVTQTPRYLIKTRGQQVTLSCSPISGHRSVSWYQQTPGQGLQFLFEYFSETQRNKGNFPGRFSGRQFSNSRSEMNVSTLELGDSALYLCANSAYSGSGFYEQYFGPGTRLTVT.

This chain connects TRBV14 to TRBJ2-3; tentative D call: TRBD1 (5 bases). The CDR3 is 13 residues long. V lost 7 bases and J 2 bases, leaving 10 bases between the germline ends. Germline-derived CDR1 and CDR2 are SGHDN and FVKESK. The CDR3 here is CASNIGATDTQYF. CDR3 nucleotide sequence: TGTGCCAGCAACATTGGGGCCACAGATACGCAGTATTTT. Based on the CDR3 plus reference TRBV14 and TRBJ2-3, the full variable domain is EAGVTQFPSHSVIEKGQTVTLRCDPISGHDNLYWYRRVMGKEIKFLLHFVKESKQDESGMPNNRFLAERTGGTYSTLKVQPAELEDSGVYFCASNIGATDTQYFGPGTRLTVL.